A selection of T cell receptor beta chains follows, all from one sample in a study of regulatory T cells in long-lasting Graves disease. TCRdb called the multiplex PCR reads again in MiXCR, with one record for every CDR3 protein. The repertoire has 440,000 or so distinct CDR3 sequences, about 15% of them found once; the top ten carry over 15%. Separately, the same data were catalogued under a study of T cells in Graves' hyperthyroidism and ophthalmopathy.

Specimen: peripheral blood mononuclear cells (PBMCs), collected at new diagnosis, from a patient treated with antithyroid drugs. The receptors shown here come from a woman in her twenties or thirties with Graves disease. The CDR3 runs from the conserved cysteine through the conserved F or W. A D gene is named only where the DNA matches it firmly. Where a row states a size, it is once, few, many or the class of an expanded clone; other rows omit it.

d_gene	abundance	v_gene	j_gene	CDR3aa	CDR3nt
NA	few	TRBV9	TRBJ2-2	CASSGSYTGELFF	TGTGCCAGCAGCGGCAGTTACACCGGGGAGCTGTTTTTT
TRBD2	NA	TRBV7-9	TRBJ2-7	CASSWDTSEKPYEQYF	TGTGCCAGCAGCTGGGATACTAGCGAAAAACCCTACGAGCAGTACTTC
NA	few	TRBV14	TRBJ2-7	CASSQDLNEQYF	TGTGCCAGCAGCCAAGACCTCAACGAGCAGTACTTC
TRBD2	many	TRBV6-2/TRBV6-3	TRBJ2-1	CASSGQRGYNEQFF	TGTGCCAGCAGTGGCCAGCGGGGCTACAATGAGCAGTTCTTC
NA	NA	TRBV2	TRBJ2-7	CASTLDPTGQRQYF	TGTGCCAGCACTTTAGATCCCACAGGACAACGGCAGTACTTC
TRBD1	many	TRBV28	TRBJ1-2	CASRPGTGIYGYTF	TGTGCCAGCAGACCGGGGACAGGGATCTATGGCTACACCTTC
TRBD1	few	TRBV27	TRBJ1-2	CASSLRTTSTGVRGYTF	TGTGCCAGCAGTTTAAGGACCACATCGACAGGGGTGAGAGGCTACACCTTC
TRBD2	NA	TRBV27	TRBJ2-7	CASRRGLAVQDEQYF	TGTGCCAGCAGGCGAGGACTAGCGGTCCAGGACGAGCAGTACTTC
NA	few	TRBV15	TRBJ1-1	CATSREGGSGYTEAFF	TGTGCCACCAGCAGAGAAGGTGGGAGCGGATACACTGAAGCTTTCTTT
TRBD1	NA	TRBV14	TRBJ1-2	CASSRTRGGDSDDYTF	TGTGCCAGCAGCCGCACAAGGGGCGGGGACAGCGATGACTACACCTTC
NA	many	TRBV20-1	TRBJ2-7	CSAPTTGSSYEQYF	TGCAGTGCTCCGACGACAGGCAGCTCCTACGAGCAGTACTTC
NA	NA	TRBV18	TRBJ2-1	CASSRATTGYNEQFF	TGTGCCAGCTCTCGGGCGACTACAGGCTACAATGAGCAGTTCTTC
NA	many	TRBV30	TRBJ1-1	CAWRSWAAPGASTEAFF	TGTGCCTGGAGAAGTTGGGCAGCCCCGGGGGCGAGCACTGAAGCTTTCTTT
TRBD1	many	TRBV5-1	TRBJ2-3	CASSFGTRQGGRTDTQYF	TGCGCCAGCAGCTTCGGTACCCGACAGGGGGGCCGCACAGATACGCAGTATTTT
TRBD2	NA	TRBV7-4	TRBJ2-1	CASSLNGTRAYNVQFF	TGTGCCAGCAGCCTAAACGGGACTAGGGCCTACAATGTGCAGTTCTTC
NA	NA	TRBV18	TRBJ1-2	CASSPENYGYTF	TGTGCCAGCTCACCGGAGAACTATGGCTACACCTTC
TRBD2	NA	TRBV2	TRBJ2-7	CASTGLAGDYEQYF	TGTGCCAGCACGGGGCTAGCGGGAGACTACGAGCAGTACTTC
TRBD1	many	TRBV11-2	TRBJ1-2	CASSKGQEAGYTF	TGTGCCAGCAGCAAGGGACAGGAAGCGGGCTACACCTTC
TRBD2	many	TRBV6-2/TRBV6-3	TRBJ2-4	CASSFGGGAKNIQYF	TGTGCCAGCAGTTTCGGGGGGGGGGCCAAAAACATTCAGTACTTC
TRBD2	few	TRBV19	TRBJ2-1	CASSMGGPPNEQFF	TGTGCCAGTAGTATGGGAGGGCCCCCCAATGAGCAGTTCTTC
NA	NA	TRBV6-2/TRBV6-3	TRBJ2-7	CASSSLDSSYEQCF	TGTGCCAGCAGTTCTTTGGACTCCTCCTACGAGCAGTGCTTC
NA	few	TRBV7-7	TRBJ2-7	CASSLDPTYEQYF	TGTGCCAGCAGCCTGGACCCCACCTACGAGCAGTACTTC
NA	many	TRBV12-3/TRBV12-4	TRBJ2-7	CASKVGPAPSYEQYF	TGTGCCAGCAAAGTAGGCCCGGCCCCGAGCTACGAGCAGTACTTC
TRBD1	few	TRBV6-1	TRBJ1-2	CASSDPRTGGYGYTF	TGTGCCAGCAGTGACCCCAGGACAGGGGGTTATGGCTACACCTTC
TRBD1	many	TRBV3-1	TRBJ1-1	CASSLMRGTGRFLNTEAFF	TGTGCCAGCAGCCTCATGAGGGGGACAGGAAGATTTCTAAACACTGAAGCTTTCTTT
NA	NA	TRBV25-1	TRBJ1-6	CASSPYKTPNNSPLHF	TGTGCCAGCAGCCCCTATAAGACACCTAATAATTCACCCCTCCACTTT
NA	many	TRBV11-2	TRBJ2-1	CASSYPGHMYNEQFF	TGTGCCAGCAGCTATCCGGGACACATGTACAATGAGCAGTTCTTC
NA	many	TRBV11-2	TRBJ2-3	CASSPTAPDTQYF	TGTGCCAGCAGCCCAACAGCCCCAGATACGCAGTATTTT
TRBD2	NA	TRBV20-1	TRBJ2-7	CSARDSGLAGAVSYEQYF	TGCAGTGCTAGAGACTCGGGACTAGCGGGAGCAGTCTCCTACGAGCAGTACTTC
TRBD1	many	TRBV7-6	TRBJ2-7	CASSSGQGAYEQYF	TGTGCCAGCAGCTCGGGACAGGGAGCCTACGAGCAGTACTTC
NA	many	TRBV7-9	TRBJ2-7	CASSSPLVDEQYF	TGTGCCAGCAGCTCACCCCTTGTCGACGAGCAGTACTTC
TRBD1	NA	TRBV6-1	TRBJ1-1	CASSQGTGGIRTEAFF	TGTGCCAGCAGTCAGGGGACAGGGGGTATCCGGACTGAAGCTTTCTTT
TRBD2	many	TRBV5-1	TRBJ2-7	CASSLVGLAGREQYF	TGCGCCAGCAGCTTGGTGGGTCTAGCGGGCCGCGAGCAGTACTTC
TRBD2	NA	TRBV28	TRBJ2-1	CASSSPGLAGAPYNEQFF	TGTGCCAGCAGTTCCCCGGGACTAGCGGGAGCCCCCTACAATGAGCAGTTCTTC
NA	many	TRBV5-1	TRBJ2-7	CASRRNRDEQYF	TGCGCCAGCAGACGGAACAGGGACGAGCAGTACTTC
TRBD1	many	TRBV5-1	TRBJ2-1	CASSPGDRGRKFF	TGCGCCAGCAGCCCCGGGGACAGGGGGCGTAAGTTCTTC
NA	NA	TRBV7-9	TRBJ2-3	CASSTPIRGKGTDTQYF	TGTGCCAGCAGCACCCCCATCAGGGGTAAGGGCACAGATACGCAGTATTTT
NA	NA	TRBV15	TRBJ2-2	CATSRAAPSNTGELFF	TGTGCCACCAGCAGAGCTGCCCCCTCGAACACCGGGGAGCTGTTTTTT
TRBD2	NA	TRBV7-9	TRBJ2-7	CASSGRLAGGEYEQYF	TGTGCCAGCAGCGGTCGACTAGCGGGAGGGGAGTACGAGCAGTACTTC
TRBD2	NA	TRBV12-3/TRBV12-4	TRBJ2-7	CASSLSLAAVYEQYF	TGTGCCAGCAGTTTATCACTAGCGGCAGTCTACGAGCAGTACTTC
NA	NA	TRBV4-1	TRBJ2-3	CASSQDGWGVPDTQCF	TGCGCCAGCAGCCAAGATGGTTGGGGGGTGCCAGATACGCAGTGTTTT
NA	many	TRBV19	TRBJ2-2	CASSTKTGTNTGELFF	TGTGCCAGTAGTACCAAGACAGGCACGAACACCGGGGAGCTGTTTTTT
NA	NA	TRBV2	TRBJ1-5	CASGGNQPQHF	TGTGCCAGCGGGGGCAATCAGCCCCAGCATTTT
TRBD1	many	TRBV18	TRBJ2-1	CASSRGQGARNEQFF	TGTGCCAGCTCACGCGGACAGGGGGCTCGTAATGAGCAGTTCTTC
TRBD2	NA	TRBV19	TRBJ2-7	CASSLLLAGESYEQYF	TGTGCCAGTAGTCTCCTCTTGGCGGGAGAGTCCTACGAGCAGTACTTC
TRBD2	many	TRBV20-1	TRBJ2-1	CSARVPGLASGEQFF	TGCAGTGCTAGAGTACCGGGACTAGCCTCTGGAGAGCAGTTCTTC